Listed below are T cell receptor beta chains from one sample, sequenced in a study of response to subunit inactivated influenza vaccine. One entry per CDR3 protein, called by TCRdb with MiXCR from the RT-PCR reads. The repertoire has 450,000 to 700,000 distinct CDR3 sequences, around 13% of them found once; the top ten carry 8.5% to 14%. The sample was PBMCs from blood, taken roughly 13 days after vaccination. Receptors originate from a man aged 50-60 years who received an inactivated influenza vaccine. Both conserved end residues are part of each CDR3. D genes are given only for firm matches. Clone size is given for some rows only: seen once, a few or many times, or a class if the clone is expanded.

j_call	clone_size	d_call	v_call	cdr3_length	cdr3_nt	cdr3_aa
TRBJ1-2	few	.	TRBV5-6	15	TGTGCCAGCAGCTTGGGCACGTGGGGGGCTGGCGGCTACACCTTC	CASSLGTWGAGGYTF
TRBJ2-3	.	.	TRBV6-1	13	TGTGCCAGCAGAGCAATAGGGGCAGATACGCAGTATTTT	CASRAIGADTQYF
TRBJ2-1	.	.	TRBV20-1	14	TGCAGTCCAAGCCCAGCGAGGGGGTACAATGAGCAGTTCTTC	CSPSPARGYNEQFF
TRBJ1-1	.	.	TRBV20-1	14	TGCAGTGCTAGGCCTAGTAACGCTCCTGGTGAAGCTTTCTTT	CSARPSNAPGEAFF
TRBJ2-3	few	.	TRBV18	13	TGTGCCAGCTCGCCAGGGAGTGCAGATACGCAGTATTTT	CASSPGSADTQYF
TRBJ1-5	many	.	TRBV4-2	14	TGTGCCAGCAGCCAGGGTAGTCGCAATCAGCCCCAGCATTTT	CASSQGSRNQPQHF
TRBJ2-3	many	TRBD2	TRBV7-6	17	TGTGCCAGCAGCTTAGAAGCTAGCGGGATTCCCACAGATACGCAGTATTTT	CASSLEASGIPTDTQYF
TRBJ2-1	.	.	TRBV3-1	15	TGTGCCAGCAGCCAAGATTTTTTCGGCGTCTATGAGCAGTTCTTC	CASSQDFFGVYEQFF
TRBJ2-3	.	.	TRBV7-6	14	TGTGCCAGCAGCTTTGGTGGGGTCCAAGATACGCAGTATTTT	CASSFGGVQDTQYF
TRBJ2-1	many	TRBD2	TRBV29-1	15	TGCAGCGTTGGTTCAGCGGGAGGAAATTACAATGAGCAGTTCTTC	CSVGSAGGNYNEQFF
TRBJ2-1	few	TRBD2	TRBV29-1	18	TGCAGCGTTGTTTTGTCGGGGGGTCACTCAACCTTTTACAATGAGCAGTTCTTC	CSVVLSGGHSTFYNEQFF
TRBJ2-7	.	TRBD2	TRBV4-1	16	TGCGCCAGCAGCCAAGAGGGGCGGGGGGTGTTACACGAGCAGTACTTC	CASSQEGRGVLHEQYF
TRBJ2-7	few	.	TRBV3-1	14	TGTGCCAGCAGCCAAGGGGAGTCCTCCTACGAGCAGTACTTC	CASSQGESSYEQYF
TRBJ1-2	.	.	TRBV30	14	TGTGCCTGGAGTGTACCAGGAGATTACTATGGCTACACCTTC	CAWSVPGDYYGYTF
TRBJ1-1	.	.	TRBV6-1	16	TGTGCCAGCAGTGAAGTAGATACAGGGACCGGCACTGAAGCTTTCTTT	CASSEVDTGTGTEAFF
TRBJ1-3	few	.	TRBV6-5	16	TGTGCCAGCAGTTACTCGCAGGAAAGCGGAGAAAACACCATATATTTT	CASSYSQESGENTIYF
TRBJ2-1	.	TRBD2	TRBV6-1	15	TGTGCCAGCAAATCTAGCGGGAGCTTCTACAATGAGCAGTTCTTC	CASKSSGSFYNEQFF
TRBJ2-5	few	.	TRBV29-1	13	TGCAGCGTTGAAGATCGAGGGGAGGAGACCCAGTACTTC	CSVEDRGEETQYF
TRBJ1-2	.	.	TRBV3-1	16	TGTGCCAGCAGCCAAGATGGGTGGGGTGCCTCATATGGCTACACCTTC	CASSQDGWGASYGYTF
TRBJ1-1	few	.	TRBV28	15	TGTGCCAGCAGTTTACCCGTACAGGGAGGCACTGAAGCTTTCTTT	CASSLPVQGGTEAFF
TRBJ1-4	few	.	TRBV6-5	17	TGTGCCAGCAGTTACTCGTCCCAGACAGTCGATAATGAAAAACTGTTTTTT	CASSYSSQTVDNEKLFF
TRBJ2-7	few	TRBD2	TRBV6-1	14	TGTGCCAGCACCAATAGCGGGAGGGGCTACGAGCAGTACTTC	CASTNSGRGYEQYF
TRBJ2-1	few	TRBD2	TRBV5-4	15	TGTGCCAGCAGCCCGGGACTAGCGGAATACGGTGAGCAGTTCTTC	CASSPGLAEYGEQFF
TRBJ1-1	few	.	TRBV2	12	TGTGCCAGCAGTCGGGTGAGCACTGAAGCTTTCTTT	CASSRVSTEAFF
TRBJ2-7	.	TRBD1	TRBV24-1	14	TGTGCCACCAGTAAGGGACAGAGCTCCTACGAGCAGTACTTC	CATSKGQSSYEQYF
TRBJ2-5	few	TRBD1	TRBV12-3/TRBV12-4	14	TGTGCCAGCAGCCTTGACAGGGACCAGGAGACCCAGTACTTC	CASSLDRDQETQYF
TRBJ2-1	many	TRBD1	TRBV28	14	TGTGCCAGCAGTTTTCCAGGGGGCTACAATGAGCAGTTCTTC	CASSFPGGYNEQFF
TRBJ1-5	.	.	TRBV7-6	13	TGTGCCAGCAGCACGACCAGGGATCAGCCCCAGCATTTT	CASSTTRDQPQHF
TRBJ2-3	.	.	TRBV6-1	13	TGTGCCAGCAAACAGAACCCCACAGATACGCAGTATTTT	CASKQNPTDTQYF
TRBJ2-1	.	TRBD2	TRBV20-1	17	TGCAGTGCCCGGAGTAGCGGGAGAATCGGCTCCTACAATGAGCAGTTCTTC	CSARSSGRIGSYNEQFF
TRBJ2-2	few	.	TRBV5-1	13	TGCGCCAGCAGTATCGGACCTACCGGGGAGCTGTTTTTT	CASSIGPTGELFF
TRBJ2-7	many	.	TRBV20-1	11	TGCAGTGCCAAAATGTACTACGAGCAGTACTTC	CSAKMYYEQYF
TRBJ1-1	few	TRBD1	TRBV28	17	TGTGCCAGCAGTTTAGACCTAAGGGGGCGAGGCCAAAATGAAGCTTTCTTT	CASSLDLRGRGQNEAFF
TRBJ2-3	.	.	TRBV5-1	16	TGCGCCAGCAGCGCCGGAGGGCCACCCAGCACAGATACGCAGTATTTT	CASSAGGPPSTDTQYF
TRBJ2-1	many	.	TRBV20-1	13	TGCAGTGCGCCTGTGGGTTCCTACAATGAGCAGTTCTTC	CSAPVGSYNEQFF
TRBJ2-1	.	TRBD2	TRBV12-3/TRBV12-4	12	TGTGCCAGCAGCCCCCTTAGCGGGGCGATGGTCTTC	CASSPLSGAMVF
TRBJ2-1	.	TRBD2	TRBV7-6	16	TGTGCCAGCAGCATAGGGCTAGCGGGACAATACAATGAGCAGTTCTTC	CASSIGLAGQYNEQFF
TRBJ1-2	.	.	TRBV30	12	TGTGCCTGTGCAGGGGAAATAGGCGGCTACACCTTC	CACAGEIGGYTF
TRBJ2-7	few	TRBD1	TRBV15	13	TGTGTCACCAGCAGAGTAAAGGGGGCCGAGCAGTACTTC	CVTSRVKGAEQYF
TRBJ1-2	few	.	TRBV5-1	15	TGCGCCAGCAGCACCGTGGAGGGTGCGCGGTATGGCTACACCTTC	CASSTVEGARYGYTF
TRBJ2-3	.	.	TRBV6-1	15	TGTGCCAGCAGTGAAGTTGGGGGCGATAGGGATACGCAGTATTTT	CASSEVGGDRDTQYF
TRBJ2-3	few	.	TRBV5-1	14	TGCGCCAGCAGCCTAAGACTAGTCGCAGATACGCAGTATTTT	CASSLRLVADTQYF
TRBJ2-3	few	TRBD2	TRBV5-1	16	TGCGCCAGCAGCTTTAGACTAGCGGGGAACACAGATACGCAGTATTTT	CASSFRLAGNTDTQYF
TRBJ1-1	many	.	TRBV9	14	TGTGCCAGCAGCGCCGTTACAGGGAACACTGAAGCTTTCTTT	CASSAVTGNTEAFF
TRBJ1-2	few	.	TRBV10-2	15	TGCGCCAGCAGTCGGGGAGGCCTTATGAACTATGGCTACACCTTC	CASSRGGLMNYGYTF
TRBJ1-2	many	.	TRBV29-1	14	TGCAGCGTCCGTTGGGTCGGGGGAACCTATGGCTACACCTTC	CSVRWVGGTYGYTF
TRBJ1-1	once	.	TRBV4-3	16	TGCGCCAGCAGCCAAGCTCAGGGGAGGACCGGAGGTGAAGCTTTCTTT	CASSQAQGRTGGEAFF
TRBJ2-2	few	.	TRBV3-1	13	TGTGCCAGCAGCCAGGTAGAGATCGGGGAGCTGTTTTTT	CASSQVEIGELFF
TRBJ1-1	.	TRBD1	TRBV7-9	14	TGTGCCAGCAGCCCCTCGGACAGGGACACTGAAGCTTTCTTT	CASSPSDRDTEAFF
TRBJ1-1	few	.	TRBV6-1	15	TGTGCCAGCAGTGATCAGAGGGTGGAGAACACTGAAGCTTTCTTT	CASSDQRVENTEAFF
TRBJ2-7	few	.	TRBV7-2	15	TGTGCCAGCAGCTTAGATGACAGACCTCTGGGCGAGCAGTACTTC	CASSLDDRPLGEQYF
TRBJ1-1	.	.	TRBV20-1	14	TGCAGTGCAGATCGACAGACACTGAACACTGAAGCTTTCTTT	CSADRQTLNTEAFF
TRBJ2-1	few	TRBD1	TRBV7-9	17	TGTGCCAGCAGCTTGCCTAGAGGACAGGGGGCTGGGGATGAGCAGTTCTTC	CASSLPRGQGAGDEQFF
TRBJ1-5	.	.	TRBV5-6	15	TGTGCCAGCAGCCCCCGGGGGGAGAAAGGTCAGCCCCAGCATTTT	CASSPRGEKGQPQHF
TRBJ2-1	.	TRBD1	TRBV11-2	14	TGTGCCAGCGCCATGGGGACAGGGGTAATTGAGCAGTTCTTC	CASAMGTGVIEQFF